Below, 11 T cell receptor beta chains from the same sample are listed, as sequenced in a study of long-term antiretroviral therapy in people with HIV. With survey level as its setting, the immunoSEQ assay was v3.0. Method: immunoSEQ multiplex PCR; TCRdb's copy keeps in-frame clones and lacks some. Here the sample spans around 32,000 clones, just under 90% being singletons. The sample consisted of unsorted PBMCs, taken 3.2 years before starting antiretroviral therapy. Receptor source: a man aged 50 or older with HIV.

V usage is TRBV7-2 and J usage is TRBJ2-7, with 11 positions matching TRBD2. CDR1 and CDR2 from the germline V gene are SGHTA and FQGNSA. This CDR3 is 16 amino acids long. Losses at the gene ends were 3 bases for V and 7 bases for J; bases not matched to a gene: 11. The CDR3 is CASSFLGGVAGGEQYF. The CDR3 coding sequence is TGTGCCAGCAGCTTCCTCGGCGGGGTAGCGGGAGGGGAGCAGTACTTC.

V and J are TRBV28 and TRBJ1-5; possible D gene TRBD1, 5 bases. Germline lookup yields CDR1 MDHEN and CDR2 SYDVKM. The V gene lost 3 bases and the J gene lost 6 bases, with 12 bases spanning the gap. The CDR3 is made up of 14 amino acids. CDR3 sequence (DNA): TGTGCCAGCAGTTTGGGCGACAGATTTCAGCCCCAGCATTTT. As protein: CASSLGDRFQPQHF.

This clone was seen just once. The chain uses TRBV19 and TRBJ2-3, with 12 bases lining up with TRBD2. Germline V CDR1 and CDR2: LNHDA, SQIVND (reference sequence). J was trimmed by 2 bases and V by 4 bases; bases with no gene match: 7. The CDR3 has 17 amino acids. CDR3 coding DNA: TGTGCCAGTAGTAGATCTAGCGGGAGGGCCGACACAGATACGCAGTATTTT. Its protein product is CASSRSSGRADTDTQYF.

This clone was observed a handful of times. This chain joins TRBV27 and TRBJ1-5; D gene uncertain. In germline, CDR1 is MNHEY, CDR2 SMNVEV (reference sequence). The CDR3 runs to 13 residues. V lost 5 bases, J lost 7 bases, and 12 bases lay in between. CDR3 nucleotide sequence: TGTGCCAGCAGTCCGACCGGTTGGCAGCCCCAGCATTTT. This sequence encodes CASSPTGWQPQHF.

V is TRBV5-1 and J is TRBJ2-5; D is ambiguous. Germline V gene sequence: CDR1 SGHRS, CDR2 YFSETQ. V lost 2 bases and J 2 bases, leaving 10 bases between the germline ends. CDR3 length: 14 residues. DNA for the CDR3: TGCGCCAGCAGCTTACCGGTGGCACAAGAGACCCAGTACTTC. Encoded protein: CASSLPVAQETQYF.

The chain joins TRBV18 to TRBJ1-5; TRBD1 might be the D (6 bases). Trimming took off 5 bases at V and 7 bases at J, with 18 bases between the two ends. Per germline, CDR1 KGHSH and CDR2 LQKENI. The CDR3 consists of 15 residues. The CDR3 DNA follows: TGTGCCAGCTCAACTACAGGGAATCGCGGGCAGCCCCAGCATTTT. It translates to CASSTTGNRGQPQHF.

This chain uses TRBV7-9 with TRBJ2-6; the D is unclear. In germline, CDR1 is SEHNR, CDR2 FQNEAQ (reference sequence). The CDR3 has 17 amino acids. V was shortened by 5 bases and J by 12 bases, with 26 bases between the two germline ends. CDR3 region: CASSPPAAPRNIGVLTF. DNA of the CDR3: TGTGCCAGCAGCCCCCCTGCAGCGCCCAGGAATATTGGCGTCCTGACTTTC.

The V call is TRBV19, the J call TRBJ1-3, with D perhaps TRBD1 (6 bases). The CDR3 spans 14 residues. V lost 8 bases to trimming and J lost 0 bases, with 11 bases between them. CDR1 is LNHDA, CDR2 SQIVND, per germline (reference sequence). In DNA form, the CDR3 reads TGTGCCAGTCGGGACACCAGCTCTGGAAACACCATATATTTT. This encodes CASRDTSSGNTIYF.

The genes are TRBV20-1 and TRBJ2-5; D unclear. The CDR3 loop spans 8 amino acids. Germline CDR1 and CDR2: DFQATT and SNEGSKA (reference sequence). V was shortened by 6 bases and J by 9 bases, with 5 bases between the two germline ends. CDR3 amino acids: CSAAPQYF. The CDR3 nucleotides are TGCAGTGCAGCACCCCAGTACTTC.

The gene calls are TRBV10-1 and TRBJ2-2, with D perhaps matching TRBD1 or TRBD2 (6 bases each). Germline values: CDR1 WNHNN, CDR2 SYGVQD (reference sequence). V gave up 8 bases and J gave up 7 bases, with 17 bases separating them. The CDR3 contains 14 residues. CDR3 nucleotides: TGCGCCAGCCAAGGGGGGCAGGGGTACGGGGAGCTGTTTTTT. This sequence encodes CASQGGQGYGELFF.

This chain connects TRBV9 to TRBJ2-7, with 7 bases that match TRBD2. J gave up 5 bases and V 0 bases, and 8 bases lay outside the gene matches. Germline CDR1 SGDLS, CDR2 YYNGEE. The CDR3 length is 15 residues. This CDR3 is CASSVGGRAANEQYF. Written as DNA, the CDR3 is TGTGCCAGCAGCGTAGGTGGGAGGGCCGCGAACGAGCAGTACTTC.